The clone carrying this T cell receptor (beta chain) was detected only a few times. What it binds is not known. The data stem from a study of blood T cells in healthy people across ages. Findings and limits, study-wide: Naive CD4+ cells and diversity were both higher in long-lived donors than in aged donors.

Caucasian individuals from Russia who were healthy and aged about 6 to 95 acted as donors. Combining a sample-barcoded 5' primer with a J-beta primer mix, a second PCR ran for 7 to 11 cycles. Researchers report that a template-switch adaptor with 12 random nucleotides tagged each cDNA molecule. MiXCR, run by TCRdb on the 5' RACE reads, gives a single entry per CDR3 protein. The sample records fewer than 1 million distinct CDR3 sequences, 44% being singletons. The CDR3 length is 17 residues. Germline V gene lookup returns CDR1 SGHRS and CDR2 YFSETQ. J lost 0 bases, V lost 4 bases, and 10 bases had no gene match.

The source is a man aged 55 to 70 in good health. This chain connects TRBV5-1 to TRBJ1-2; the match to TRBD1 covers 9 bases. The sample consisted of blood. The CDR3 DNA reads as TGCGCCAGCAGCGAAAAAGGACAGGGGAGAGCTAACTATGGCTACACCTTC. It is translated as CASSEKGQGRANYGYTF.